These T cell receptor beta chains were read from a single sample in a study of blood T cell repertoires in COVID-19. Assay: immunoSEQ multiplex PCR; the TCRdb copy retains only in-frame clones and omits some. The sample holds about 320,000 clones, roughly 86% seen once. The sequencing sample was made of peripheral blood. Receptor source: a woman between 50 and 59 years old with acute or convalescent COVID-19. Each CDR3 is given with its conserved first and last residue. The order of the fields is CDR3 DNA, CDR3 protein, J gene, clone size, D gene, V gene. A D gene is named only where the DNA matches it firmly. The size of a clone is reported for some rows only, either as once, few or many, or as a class for expanded clones.

DNA: TGTGCCAGCAGTCCCCCTCGGATACTAGCGGGAGCCTACGAGCAGTACTTC
CDR3: CASSPPRILAGAYEQYF
J: TRBJ2-7
size: NA
D: TRBD2
V: TRBV6-6

DNA: TGCGCCAGCAGCTCACCCAGGGGACTAGCGGGAGTGCCTGAGCAGTTCTTC
CDR3: CASSSPRGLAGVPEQFF
J: TRBJ2-1
size: NA
D: TRBD2
V: TRBV5-1

DNA: TGTGCCTGGAGTACTGGGACTAGCGGACTCTACAATGAGCAGTTCTTC
CDR3: CAWSTGTSGLYNEQFF
J: TRBJ2-1
size: NA
D: TRBD2
V: TRBV30

DNA: TGTGCCAGCAGCTTAGGATACTACGAGCAGTACTTC
CDR3: CASSLGYYEQYF
J: TRBJ2-7
size: NA
D: NA
V: TRBV13

DNA: TGCAGCGCCCGACTTTTCGTGAACACTGAAGCTTTCTTT
CDR3: CSARLFVNTEAFF
J: TRBJ1-1
size: NA
D: NA
V: TRBV29-1

DNA: TGTGCCAGCGGGGGACGAGGAGGGCCAGGAGCCTACAATGAGCAGTTCTTC
CDR3: CASGGRGGPGAYNEQFF
J: TRBJ2-1
size: NA
D: NA
V: TRBV28

DNA: TGTGCCAGCAGTTATACGGGACTATTCGGTGAGCAGTTCTTC
CDR3: CASSYTGLFGEQFF
J: TRBJ2-1
size: NA
D: TRBD2
V: TRBV6-2/TRBV6-3

DNA: TGTGCCAGCAGCCCGACTAGCGGGAGACGCGGAGAGCAGTACTTC
CDR3: CASSPTSGRRGEQYF
J: TRBJ2-7
size: NA
D: TRBD2
V: TRBV9

DNA: TGTGCCAGCAGTTTACAGGGTACCTACGAGCAGTACTTC
CDR3: CASSLQGTYEQYF
J: TRBJ2-7
size: NA
D: NA
V: TRBV28

DNA: TGCGCCAGCAGCTCGGCCTTTGGGAGTAATTCACCCCTCCACTTT
CDR3: CASSSAFGSNSPLHF
J: TRBJ1-6
size: NA
D: NA
V: TRBV5-1

DNA: TGTGCCAGCAGCGTAGGCGGCTCGGCCTACAATGAGCAGTTCTTC
CDR3: CASSVGGSAYNEQFF
J: TRBJ2-1
size: NA
D: NA
V: TRBV9

DNA: TGTGCCAGCAGCCCCGGGACTAGCAGGGATACGCAGTATTTT
CDR3: CASSPGTSRDTQYF
J: TRBJ2-3
size: NA
D: TRBD2
V: TRBV27

DNA: TGTGCCAGCAGTTTCGATACGGAGCTTCAGCAGTACTTC
CDR3: CASSFDTELQQYF
J: TRBJ2-7
size: NA
D: NA
V: TRBV28

DNA: TGTGCCAGCAGTCCGCCGGGGGGTTACGAGCAGTACTTC
CDR3: CASSPPGGYEQYF
J: TRBJ2-7
size: NA
D: TRBD2
V: TRBV27

DNA: TGTGCCAGCTCACCACCGGTGGGACAGGACAATGAAAAACTGTTTTTT
CDR3: CASSPPVGQDNEKLFF
J: TRBJ1-4
size: once
D: TRBD1
V: TRBV18

DNA: TGTGCCAGCAGTGAAACTAGCGGGAGACGGGCTGTTGGCAATGAGCAGTTCTTC
CDR3: CASSETSGRRAVGNEQFF
J: TRBJ2-1
size: NA
D: TRBD2
V: TRBV2

DNA: TGTGCCAGCAGCTTGCAGGGGGGACGGAATGAGCAGTTCTTC
CDR3: CASSLQGGRNEQFF
J: TRBJ2-1
size: NA
D: NA
V: TRBV7-3

DNA: TGCGCCAGCAGCTTGGCGGCAGGTGTTGACTATGGCTACACCTTC
CDR3: CASSLAAGVDYGYTF
J: TRBJ1-2
size: NA
D: NA
V: TRBV5-1

DNA: TGTGCCAGCAGCGTAGCGGTGAACACTGAAGCTTTCTTT
CDR3: CASSVAVNTEAFF
J: TRBJ1-1
size: NA
D: NA
V: TRBV9

DNA: TGCGCCAGCAGCTTGGGCTACCGGGAAGGAAATTCACCCCTCCACTTT
CDR3: CASSLGYREGNSPLHF
J: TRBJ1-6
size: once
D: NA
V: TRBV5-1

DNA: TGTGCCAGCATCGGTTATAATGAAAAACTGTTTTTT
CDR3: CASIGYNEKLFF
J: TRBJ1-4
size: NA
D: NA
V: TRBV28

DNA: TGTGCCATAGGATGGGCGGGAGGAACCTACGAGCAGTACTTC
CDR3: CAIGWAGGTYEQYF
J: TRBJ2-7
size: NA
D: TRBD2
V: TRBV27

DNA: TGTGCCAGCAACCCTACCGGGACAGGGGTACACGAGCAGTACTTC
CDR3: CASNPTGTGVHEQYF
J: TRBJ2-7
size: NA
D: TRBD1
V: TRBV27

DNA: TGCGCCAGCAGCACCTATAGCGTTTCCTACAATGAGCAGTTCTTC
CDR3: CASSTYSVSYNEQFF
J: TRBJ2-1
size: NA
D: NA
V: TRBV5-1

DNA: TGTGCCAGCAGCTTAGCAGACTATTCCCACGAGCAGTACTTC
CDR3: CASSLADYSHEQYF
J: TRBJ2-7
size: NA
D: NA
V: TRBV11-3

DNA: TGTGCCAGCTCACCAGCGGAATATAGCAATCAGCCCCAGCATTTT
CDR3: CASSPAEYSNQPQHF
J: TRBJ1-5
size: NA
D: NA
V: TRBV18

DNA: TGTGCCAGCAGCGTAGAGGGACTCTCCTACAATGAGCAGTTCTTC
CDR3: CASSVEGLSYNEQFF
J: TRBJ2-1
size: few
D: NA
V: TRBV9

DNA: TGCGCCAGCAGCGCGGACTACTCGGATACGCAGTATTTT
CDR3: CASSADYSDTQYF
J: TRBJ2-3
size: once
D: NA
V: TRBV5-1

DNA: TGTGCCAGCAGTTTGCGGAGGAAGGAATCACCCCTCCACTTT
CDR3: CASSLRRKESPLHF
J: TRBJ1-6
size: NA
D: NA
V: TRBV27

DNA: TGTGCCAGCGGCGGATTGGCCGGATTCTACGAGCAGTACTTC
CDR3: CASGGLAGFYEQYF
J: TRBJ2-7
size: NA
D: NA
V: TRBV28

DNA: TGTGCCAGTACCGGGACATTCTCTGGAAACACCATATATTTT
CDR3: CASTGTFSGNTIYF
J: TRBJ1-3
size: few
D: NA
V: TRBV19

DNA: TGTGCCAGCAGACCGGAGCCGAACACTGAAGCTTTCTTT
CDR3: CASRPEPNTEAFF
J: TRBJ1-1
size: NA
D: NA
V: TRBV28

DNA: TGTGCCAGCAGCCCTACCCAGGTAGGTCAGCCCCAGCATTTT
CDR3: CASSPTQVGQPQHF
J: TRBJ1-5
size: NA
D: NA
V: TRBV7-7

DNA: TGTGCCAGCAGCCAGGGGGGCGATCAGCCCCAGCATTTT
CDR3: CASSQGGDQPQHF
J: TRBJ1-5
size: NA
D: TRBD1
V: TRBV7-2

DNA: TGTGCCAGCAGCTTAGGGCCAGGGATGACCGGGGAGCTGTTTTTT
CDR3: CASSLGPGMTGELFF
J: TRBJ2-2
size: once
D: NA
V: TRBV11-2

DNA: TGTGCCAGCAGCCTAGCGGGAAGCCACGAGCAGTACTTC
CDR3: CASSLAGSHEQYF
J: TRBJ2-7
size: once
D: TRBD2
V: TRBV28

DNA: TGTGCCAGTAGTATAAGCCTTACCACCTACGAGCAGTACTTC
CDR3: CASSISLTTYEQYF
J: TRBJ2-7
size: NA
D: NA
V: TRBV19

DNA: TGTGCCAGCAGTTTACGGCGACAGGGTTTTGTCACAGATACGCAGTATTTT
CDR3: CASSLRRQGFVTDTQYF
J: TRBJ2-3
size: NA
D: TRBD1
V: TRBV27

DNA: TGTGCCAGCTCACCACGGGACAGGAACACAGATACGCAGTATTTT
CDR3: CASSPRDRNTDTQYF
J: TRBJ2-3
size: NA
D: TRBD1
V: TRBV18

DNA: TGTGCCAGCAGTTTTACTAGCGGGAGTCAAAATGAGCAGTTCTTC
CDR3: CASSFTSGSQNEQFF
J: TRBJ2-1
size: NA
D: TRBD2
V: TRBV27

DNA: TGTGCCTGGAATCTAGCGGGAGGCATCAATGAGCAGTTCTTC
CDR3: CAWNLAGGINEQFF
J: TRBJ2-1
size: NA
D: TRBD2
V: TRBV30

DNA: TGTGCCAGCAGCTTAGGCAGGGCGAACACTGAAGCTTTCTTT
CDR3: CASSLGRANTEAFF
J: TRBJ1-1
size: NA
D: NA
V: TRBV7-8

DNA: TGTGCCAGCAGTGTGGACAGGGGTGAGGGTTCACCCCTCCACTTT
CDR3: CASSVDRGEGSPLHF
J: TRBJ1-6
size: NA
D: TRBD1
V: TRBV2

DNA: TGTGCCAGCAGCGCCGGACAGGGGGCGCAGAGCGGGGAGCTGTTTTTT
CDR3: CASSAGQGAQSGELFF
J: TRBJ2-2
size: NA
D: TRBD1
V: TRBV5-4

DNA: TGTGCCAGCAGCCCGACAGTGTACCAAGAGACCCAGTACTTC
CDR3: CASSPTVYQETQYF
J: TRBJ2-5
size: NA
D: NA
V: TRBV9

DNA: TGTGCCAGCAGCCCTTGGGCAGGGAACACTGAAGCTTTCTTT
CDR3: CASSPWAGNTEAFF
J: TRBJ1-1
size: NA
D: NA
V: TRBV11-2

DNA: TGTGCCAGCAGTGCATCGGTGGCAGGGGGGGAGCAGTACTTC
CDR3: CASSASVAGGEQYF
J: TRBJ2-7
size: NA
D: NA
V: TRBV2

DNA: TGTGCCAGCAGTCCGAGGGCTGACACGAATGAAAAACTGTTTTTT
CDR3: CASSPRADTNEKLFF
J: TRBJ1-4
size: NA
D: NA
V: TRBV27

DNA: TGTGCCAGCAGTGACGCCCCAGGGGGCGAAGGTGGCTACACCTTC
CDR3: CASSDAPGGEGGYTF
J: TRBJ1-2
size: NA
D: TRBD1
V: TRBV6-4